These T cell receptor beta chains were read from a single sample in a study of OX40 agonist ivuxolimab in advanced cancers. Clones were read by immunoSEQ multiplex PCR, and TCRdb kept only the in-frame ones, dropping some. The sample includes approximately 100,000 clones, about nine tenths of them seen just once. The sequences come from CD4+ or CD8+ T cells sorted from blood, collected in a trial of the OX40 agonist ivuxolimab. The receptors derive from an adult with an advanced solid tumor such as melanoma, head and neck, liver or kidney cancer. The CDR3 runs from the conserved cysteine through the conserved F or W. A D gene is named only where the DNA matches it firmly. Not all rows give a size; the values are once, few, many and, for expanded clones, a class.

CDR3,DNA,J,size,V,D
CASSLQGASEKLFF,TGCGCCAGCAGCTTACAGGGGGCTTCTGAAAAACTGTTTTTT,TRBJ1-4,.,TRBV5-1,TRBD1
CSVVTGGIAEAFF,TGCAGCGTGGTCACAGGGGGCATCGCTGAAGCTTTCTTT,TRBJ1-1,.,TRBV29-1,TRBD1
CASSLDRRSYEQYF,TGTGCCAGCAGCTTAGACAGGAGATCCTACGAGCAGTACTTC,TRBJ2-7,.,TRBV7-9,.
CASSGAGGDQPQHF,TGTGCCAGCAGCGGAGCAGGGGGGGATCAGCCCCAGCATTTT,TRBJ1-5,once,TRBV7-2,TRBD1
CATGTGALRQGYTF,TGTGCCACCGGGACAGGGGCCCTCCGCCAGGGCTACACCTTC,TRBJ1-2,.,TRBV2,TRBD1
CASSLKETQYF,TGTGCCAGCAGCTTGAAAGAGACCCAGTACTTC,TRBJ2-5,.,TRBV5-6,.
CASSKGSLANTGELFF,TGTGCCAGCAGCAAGGGCTCCCTCGCAAACACCGGGGAGCTGTTTTTT,TRBJ2-2,.,TRBV21-1,.
CASSLTTDYEQYF,TGTGCCAGCAGCTTAACAACAGATTACGAGCAGTACTTC,TRBJ2-7,.,TRBV5-4,.
CASSLDRAYEQYF,TGCGCCAGCAGCTTGGACAGGGCTTACGAGCAGTACTTC,TRBJ2-7,.,TRBV5-1,.
CASSLDVTGRDARYGYTF,TGTGCCAGCAGCCTAGATGTGACAGGAAGGGACGCCAGATATGGCTACACCTTC,TRBJ1-2,.,TRBV7-6,.
CASSEKGGFGDNEQFF,TGTGCCAGCAGTGAAAAAGGGGGCTTCGGGGACAATGAGCAGTTCTTC,TRBJ2-1,.,TRBV6-1,TRBD1
CASSPGSGANVLTF,TGTGCCAGCTCACCAGGCTCTGGGGCCAACGTCCTGACTTTC,TRBJ2-6,.,TRBV18,.
CASSQPRGTDTQYF,TGTGCCAGCAGTCAGCCCCGAGGCACAGATACGCAGTATTTT,TRBJ2-3,.,TRBV27,.
CASSPLPQGGLETQYF,TGTGCCAGCTCACCACTCCCTCAGGGAGGCTTAGAGACCCAGTACTTC,TRBJ2-5,.,TRBV18,.
CASSLGGPRGNEQFF,TGTGCCAGCAGCTTAGGGGGGCCCAGGGGGAATGAGCAGTTCTTC,TRBJ2-1,.,TRBV11-3,TRBD1
CSVDRRGTDTQYF,TGCAGCGTTGACAGGAGGGGGACAGATACGCAGTATTTT,TRBJ2-3,.,TRBV29-1,.
CASSLEGRQYF,TGTGCCAGCAGCTTGGAAGGGAGGCAGTATTTT,TRBJ2-3,.,TRBV5-6,.
CASSQGISTSGGKEQYF,TGCGCCAGCAGCCAAGGGATTTCGACTAGCGGGGGGAAAGAGCAGTACTTC,TRBJ2-7,.,TRBV4-1,TRBD2
CSVAGSHGYTF,TGCAGCGTTGCAGGCAGCCATGGCTACACCTTC,TRBJ1-2,once,TRBV29-1,.
CASSSGGLGANVLTF,TGTGCCAGCAGTTCCGGGGGTTTGGGGGCCAACGTCCTGACTTTC,TRBJ2-6,.,TRBV11-2,.
CASSRGRRQETQYF,TGTGCCAGCAGCCGCGGGAGGAGGCAAGAGACCCAGTACTTC,TRBJ2-5,.,TRBV7-2,TRBD2
CASSLDLAGVYNEQFF,TGTGCCAGCAGCTTAGATCTAGCGGGAGTCTACAATGAGCAGTTCTTC,TRBJ2-1,once,TRBV11-2,TRBD2
CASRQEAASAEQYF,TGTGCCAGCAGGCAAGAAGCCGCTAGCGCCGAGCAGTACTTC,TRBJ2-7,.,TRBV7-8,.
CASRSEGNGYTF,TGTGCCAGCAGATCTGAGGGGAATGGCTACACCTTC,TRBJ1-2,.,TRBV11-2,.
CASSLAGSTDTQYF,TGTGCCAGCAGTTTAGCGGGGAGCACAGATACGCAGTATTTT,TRBJ2-3,.,TRBV28,.
CASSLQTGSGANVLTF,TGTGCCAGCAGTTTACAGACAGGGTCTGGGGCCAACGTCCTGACTTTC,TRBJ2-6,.,TRBV27,TRBD1
CASSDSVGQDEKLFF,TGCGCCAGCAGTGATTCCGTGGGTCAGGATGAAAAACTGTTTTTT,TRBJ1-4,.,TRBV10-1,.
CASSPSLGDEQFF,TGCGCCAGCAGTCCATCCCTGGGCGATGAGCAGTTCTTC,TRBJ2-1,.,TRBV23-1,.
CASSDTGYSGANVLTF,TGCGCCAGCAGTGATACAGGATACTCTGGGGCCAACGTCCTGACTTTC,TRBJ2-6,.,TRBV10-2,.
CASRNDMNTEAFF,TGTGCCAGCAGAAACGATATGAACACTGAAGCTTTCTTT,TRBJ1-1,.,TRBV28,.
CASTLSGDSSYEQYF,TGTGCCAGCACCCTCTCCGGGGACAGCTCCTACGAGCAGTACTTC,TRBJ2-7,.,TRBV11-2,TRBD1
CASSFRLGARLF,TGTGCCAGCAGTTTTAGGTTGGGGGCGAGGCTCTTC,TRBJ2-1,.,TRBV28,.
CASTGGTRGYTF,TGTGCCAGCACGGGGGGGACTAGGGGCTACACCTTC,TRBJ1-2,.,TRBV28,.
CASSLALEFSYNEQFF,TGCGCCAGCAGCTTGGCCCTGGAGTTCTCCTACAATGAGCAGTTCTTC,TRBJ2-1,.,TRBV5-1,.
CASSEWTSGRSEQYF,TGTGCCAGCAGTGAGTGGACTAGCGGGAGATCCGAGCAGTACTTC,TRBJ2-7,.,TRBV25-1,TRBD2
CASRDDTRSYTF,TGTGCCAGCAGGGATGACACGAGAAGCTACACCTTC,TRBJ1-2,.,TRBV2,.
CASSLAGGQGVEQYF,TGCGCCAGCAGCTTGGCTGGGGGACAGGGGGTCGAGCAGTACTTC,TRBJ2-7,.,TRBV5-1,TRBD1
CAISERQGPNEQFF,TGTGCCATCAGTGAGAGACAAGGGCCCAATGAGCAGTTCTTC,TRBJ2-1,.,TRBV10-3,.
CASSLTGRVETQYF,TGCGCCAGCAGCTTGACCGGGAGGGTGGAGACCCAGTACTTC,TRBJ2-5,.,TRBV5-1,TRBD2
CASSPGAYSNQPQHF,TGTGCCAGCAGCCCCGGGGCTTATAGCAATCAGCCCCAGCATTTT,TRBJ1-5,.,TRBV9,.
CASSRLSRTGITDTQYF,TGTGCCAGCAGCCGCTTGTCCAGGACAGGGATTACAGATACGCAGTATTTT,TRBJ2-3,.,TRBV7-2,TRBD1
CASSLYTGPDTQYF,TGTGCCAGCAGCTTATATACGGGACCAGATACGCAGTATTTT,TRBJ2-3,.,TRBV7-9,.
CASSQVLAGGYEQYF,TGTGCCAGCAGCCAAGTATTAGCGGGAGGCTACGAGCAGTACTTC,TRBJ2-7,.,TRBV4-2,TRBD2
CASSVGGSTDTQYF,TGTGCCAGCAGTGTTGGGGGCTCCACAGATACGCAGTATTTT,TRBJ2-3,.,TRBV25-1,.
CAWSVSRDEQYF,TGTGCCTGGAGTGTAAGCAGGGACGAGCAGTACTTC,TRBJ2-7,.,TRBV30,.
CASSLLGEGATDTQYF,TGTGCCAGCAGCTTATTGGGCGAGGGCGCGACAGATACGCAGTATTTT,TRBJ2-3,.,TRBV5-6,.
CASSPISGSWNEQFF,TGTGCCAGCTCGCCAATTAGCGGGAGTTGGAATGAGCAGTTCTTC,TRBJ2-1,.,TRBV18,TRBD2
CASSPAREALEQFF,TGTGCCAGCAGCCCTGCGAGGGAGGCTCTTGAGCAGTTCTTC,TRBJ2-1,.,TRBV6-1,.